This entry lists 20 T cell receptor beta chains sequenced from one sample in a study of OX40 agonist ivuxolimab in advanced cancers. Assay used: immunoSEQ multiplex PCR; TCRdb lists only in-frame clones, some missing. Of around 53,000 clones listed, roughly 80% were seen once; the top ten hold approximately 13%. Sample: CD4+ or CD8+ T cells sorted from blood, taken in a trial of the OX40 agonist ivuxolimab. The source is an adult with an advanced solid tumor such as melanoma, head and neck, liver or kidney cancer.

The chain uses TRBV18 and TRBJ1-1; 7 nucleotides align to TRBD1. CDR1 KGHSH and CDR2 LQKENI come from the germline V gene. The V and J ends lost 1 base and 0 bases, in that order; junction bases with no gene match: 5. This CDR3 is built from 16 residues. The CDR3 region is CASSPQGAGMNTEAFF. CDR3 DNA sequence: TGTGCCAGCTCACCACAGGGGGCTGGGATGAACACTGAAGCTTTCTTT.

The chain is built from TRBV5-6 and TRBJ1-4; possibly TRBD1 for D (5 bases). This CDR3 is 15 amino acids long. The germline CDR1 and CDR2 sequences are SGHDT and YYEEEE. V lost 0 bases to trimming and J lost 8 bases, with 14 bases between them. The DNA for the CDR3 is TGTGCCAGCAGCTTGGGTGGCAGGGCGGGCGAAAAACTGTTTTTT. Protein: CASSLGGRAGEKLFF.

This clone has just a few counts. The genes are TRBV7-9 and TRBJ2-1, with 14 nucleotides matching TRBD2. The CDR3 length is 18 residues. Trimming at V came to 6 bases and at J to 2 bases, leaving 9 bases not matched to a gene. CDR1 and CDR2 from the germline V gene are SEHNR and FQNEAQ (reference sequence). CDR3 nucleotides: TGTGCCAGCAGGAGTACCCCGGGACTAGCGGGAGCCTACAATGAGCAGTTCTTC. It encodes CASRSTPGLAGAYNEQFF. Using reference TRBV7-9 and TRBJ2-1 for the parts outside the CDR3, the full variable domain is DTGVSQNPRHKITKRGQNVTFRCDPISEHNRLYWYRQTLGQGPEFLTYFQNEAQLEKSRLLSDRFSAERPKGSFSTLEIQRTEQGDSAMYLCASRSTPGLAGAYNEQFFGPGTRLTVL.

The V gene is TRBV6-6, the J gene TRBJ2-7; 7 positions agree with TRBD1. V was pared by 6 bases and J by 1 base, with 6 bases of the junction left unmatched. Per the germline V gene, CDR1 is MNHNY and CDR2 is SVGAGI (reference sequence). CDR3 size: 14 residues. The CDR3 DNA reads as TGTGCCAGCAGCCAGGGACAGAGGTCCTACGAGCAGTACTTC. Residues: CASSQGQRSYEQYF.

V is TRBV20-1 and J is TRBJ1-2; D unresolved. Trimming took off 7 bases at V and 12 bases at J, with 15 bases between the two ends. The CDR3 extends over 10 amino acids. Germline V gene data show CDR1 as DFQATT and CDR2 as SNEGSKA (reference sequence). The CDR3 here is CSVYGTADTF. Here the CDR3 DNA reads TGCAGTGTATATGGCACGGCCGACACCTTC.

The CDR3 coding sequence is TGTGCCAGCAGCTTACAGGCACTCGGGGCCAACGTCCTGACTTTC. Protein sequence: CASSLQALGANVLTF. The J gene is TRBJ2-6, the V gene TRBV7-2; D not resolved. CDR1 is SGHTA, CDR2 FQGNSA, per germline. V was pared by 2 bases and J by 4 bases, with 9 bases between. The CDR3 loop spans 15 amino acids. The full variable domain, rest sourced from reference TRBV7-2 and TRBJ2-6, is GAGVSQSPSNKVTEKGKDVELRCDPISGHTALYWYRQSLGQGLEFLIYFQGNSAPDKSGLPSDRFSAERTGGSVSTLTIQRTQQEDSAVYLCASSLQALGANVLTFGAGSRLTVL.

The gene calls are TRBV7-2 and TRBJ2-5; D may be TRBD2 (6 bases). Between the trimmed V and J ends, which lost 4 bases and 2 bases, there was a span of 17 bases. The CDR3 covers 16 residues. CDR1 and CDR2 from the germline V gene are SGHTA and FQGNSA. CDR3 residues: CASSSAGFWGQETQYF. The CDR3 DNA sequence: TGTGCCAGCAGCTCGGCGGGGTTTTGGGGGCAAGAGACCCAGTACTTC.

The chain uses TRBV6-6 and TRBJ1-1; TRBD1 matches at 8 bases. The CDR3 contains 14 residues. V dropped 6 bases and J dropped 8; count of bases not matched to a gene: 11. Germline V gives CDR1 MNHNY, CDR2 SVGAGI (reference sequence). The CDR3 DNA reads TGTGCCAGCAGGAGTCGGGACAGGATAACCGAAGCTTTCTTT. Encoded protein: CASRSRDRITEAFF.

V is TRBV7-8 and J is TRBJ2-7, with D unclear. Germline V gives CDR1 SGHVS, CDR2 FQNEAQ. The CDR3 is 12 residues long. Trimming pared 4 bases from V and 2 bases from J, leaving 6 bases between. CDR3 loop: CASSSTTYEQYF. The CDR3 region has the DNA TGTGCCAGCAGCTCCACTACCTACGAGCAGTACTTC.

The gene calls are TRBV7-7 and TRBJ2-5; TRBD2 agrees at 7 bases. This CDR3 is built from 14 residues. The ends lost 5 bases at V and 5 bases at J; junction bases unmatched: 8. Germline V gives CDR1 SSHAT, CDR2 FNYEAQ (reference sequence). In nucleotides, the CDR3 is TGTGCCAGCAGCAGAGCGGGGATGGGCGAGACCCAGTACTTC. Its translation is CASSRAGMGETQYF. Looking up the rest from reference TRBV7-7 and TRBJ2-5 gives the full variable domain: GAGVSQSPRYKVTKRGQDVTLRCDPISSHATLYWYQQALGQGPEFLTYFNYEAQPDKSGLPSDRFSAERPEGSISTLTIQRTEQRDSAMYRCASSRAGMGETQYFGPGTRLLVL.

This clone was seen more than once but under ten times. The V and J genes are TRBV28 and TRBJ1-5, with 10 bases identical to TRBD1. Germline CDR1 reads MDHEN; CDR2 reads SYDVKM. J lost 4 bases, V lost 7 bases, and 4 bases had no gene match. CDR3 length: 14 residues. This chain's CDR3 is CASKGQGWNQPQHF. CDR3 bases: TGTGCCAGCAAGGGACAGGGGTGGAATCAGCCCCAGCATTTT.

This clone was seen once. This chain joins TRBV19 and TRBJ1-2; 8 nucleotides match TRBD1. The germline V gene encodes CDR1 LNHDA and CDR2 SQIVND (reference sequence). CDR3 length: 14 residues. V gave up 4 bases and J gave up 8 bases; unmatched junction bases: 9. The CDR3, as DNA: TGTGCCAGTAGTACGCAGGGGGCATTTGACGGCTACACCTTC. It specifies CASSTQGAFDGYTF.

By share of the sample, this clone is medium-sized. The rearrangement joins TRBV4-1 to TRBJ1-2, with D possibly matching TRBD1 (6 bases). Deletions cut 1 base from V and 2 bases from J, with 11 bases between. Germline loops: CDR1 MGHRA, CDR2 YSYEKL. The CDR3 spans 15 residues. CDR3 in DNA: TGCGCCAGCAGCCAAGGACAGGCCCAGAACTATGGCTACACCTTC. It encodes CASSQGQAQNYGYTF.

The chain is built from TRBV6-4 and TRBJ2-7; possibly TRBD2 for D (6 bases). The CDR3 is made up of 14 amino acids. The germline V gene has CDR1 MRHNA and CDR2 SNTAGT. Trimming cost V 4 bases and J 0 bases, with 10 bases left between them. As DNA, the CDR3 is TGTGCCAGCAGTGTCCGGGAGAACTCCTACGAGCAGTACTTC. It yields the protein CASSVRENSYEQYF.

The chain carries TRBV5-1 and TRBJ2-7; 10 bases match TRBD2. Germline trimming cut 5 bases from V and 0 bases from J; bases unmatched to any gene: 2. CDR3 size: 14 residues. Per the germline V gene, CDR1 is SGHRS and CDR2 is YFSETQ. The CDR3 sequence: CASRRTSGSYEQYF. CDR3 DNA: TGCGCCAGCAGGCGGACTAGCGGCTCCTACGAGCAGTACTTC.

The genes are TRBV29-1 and TRBJ1-1, with TRBD1 as a possible D gene (5 bases). Trimming took 3 bases from V and 5 from J, leaving 19 bases between them. CDR1 and CDR2 (germline): SQVTM, ANQGSEA. This CDR3 contains 15 residues. The CDR3 DNA follows: TGCAGCGTTGATCCCCACGGTACAGGAAGGACTGAAGCTTTCTTT. Amino acid sequence: CSVDPHGTGRTEAFF.

This clone was seen only a few times. The chain joins TRBV5-4 to TRBJ2-1; 8 nucleotides line up with TRBD2. Looked up from germline, CDR1 is SGHNT and CDR2 is YYREEE (reference sequence). The CDR3 loop spans 15 amino acids. Unmatched junction bases numbered 6, after V lost 3 bases and J lost 4 bases. CDR3 residues: CASSSRSGSYNEQFF. The CDR3 DNA reads TGTGCCAGCAGCTCACGGAGCGGGAGTTACAATGAGCAGTTCTTC.

This clone was found once. The rearrangement links TRBV5-4 to TRBJ2-3, with a tentative D call TRBD2 (5 bases). This CDR3 spans 17 amino acids. Trimming removed 3 bases from V and 0 bases from J, with 17 bases in between. From germline, CDR1 is SGHNT and CDR2 YYREEE (reference sequence). The CDR3 reads CASSSPGRAGSTDTQYF. CDR3 bases: TGTGCCAGCAGCTCGCCCGGGCGGGCGGGTAGCACAGATACGCAGTATTTT.

This clone was detected only a few times. Other DNA variants within this sample encode the same CDR3. The genes are TRBV15 and TRBJ2-1; unclear D gene. Trimming removed 1 base at V and 4 bases at J, with 2 bases between. The CDR3 covers 12 residues. Germline CDR1 and CDR2: LNHNV and YYDKDF (reference sequence). In DNA, the CDR3 is TGTGCCACCAGCAGAGTATACAATGAGCAGTTCTTC. This codes for CATSRVYNEQFF.

Here the CDR3 reads CASSRGGETQYF. As DNA, the CDR3 is TGTGCCAGCAGTAGGGGGGGAGAGACCCAGTACTTC. V and J are TRBV28 and TRBJ2-5; tentative D call: TRBD2 (7 bases). V lost 5 bases and J lost 4, with 8 bases in between. The CDR3 covers 12 residues. Germline V gene data show CDR1 as MDHEN and CDR2 as SYDVKM.